Following are 18 T cell receptor beta chains from one sample sequenced in a study of cytomegalovirus exposure and HLA in healthy donors (dated by TCRdb to about 2017). The library was obtained by the immunoSEQ multiplex PCR assay. For the multiplex PCR, a mixture combining 60 forward primers for TCR Vbeta segments and 13 reverse primers for TCR Jbeta segments was used. TCRdb retrieved this table from immuneACCESS and kept in-frame rearrangements only. Not all clones are present; in checked studies, unresolved V genes account for under half, and no reason is known for the remainder. This sample comprises 75,000 to 100,000 clones, 70% to 80% of them detected only once. 16% of the sample belongs to the ten largest clones. Sequenced input: PBMCs. These receptors were collected from a man aged 55 to 70 in good health and CMV-seropositive.

This chain connects TRBV6-4 to TRBJ2-1; weak D call: TRBD2 (7 bases). The CDR3 sequence is 14 residues long. Trimming removed 4 bases from V and 3 bases from J, with 10 bases in between. Looked up from germline, CDR1 is MRHNA and CDR2 is SNTAGT. The CDR3: CASSAGGDYNEQFF. CDR3 nucleotide sequence: TGTGCCAGCAGTGCGGGGGGCGACTACAATGAGCAGTTCTTC.

The gene calls are TRBV19 and TRBJ2-3, with 10 bases fitting TRBD2. J lost 4 bases, V lost 4 bases, and 5 bases had no gene match. Germline V gene data show CDR1 as LNHDA and CDR2 as SQIVND (reference sequence). The CDR3 is made up of 15 amino acids. The CDR3 nucleotides read TGTGCCAGTAGTACCGGACTAGCGGCAGCAGATACGCAGTATTTT. It codes for CASSTGLAAADTQYF.

The chain joins TRBV4-1 to TRBJ2-1; tentatively, D is TRBD2 (6 bases). From germline, CDR1 is MGHRA and CDR2 YSYEKL. The CDR3 runs to 14 residues. Trimming shortened V by 0 bases and J by 9 bases, and 12 bases separated the two germline ends. The CDR3 loop reads CASSQERKGGEQFF. The CDR3 DNA reads as TGCGCCAGCAGCCAAGAGAGAAAGGGAGGTGAGCAGTTCTTC.

The CDR3 sequence: CASSPLVGRQNTEAFF. DNA of the CDR3: TGTGCCAGCAGCCCCCTTGTTGGCCGACAGAACACTGAAGCTTTCTTT. The rearrangement links TRBV5-4 to TRBJ1-1; D gene uncertain. The CDR3 spans 16 residues. CDR1 SGHNT and CDR2 YYREEE come from the germline V gene (reference sequence). V was cut by 4 bases and J by 1 base, with 17 bases left in between. Full variable domain (rest looked up from reference TRBV5-4 and TRBJ1-1): ETGVTQSPTHLIKTRGQQVTLRCSSQSGHNTVSWYQQALGQGPQFIFQYYREEENGRGNFPPRFSGLQFPNYSSELNVNALELDDSALYLCASSPLVGRQNTEAFFGQGTRLTVV.

Details on this clone: Other DNA sequences in the same sample also yield this CDR3. The chain links TRBV18 to TRBJ2-5; 11 nucleotides match TRBD1. The CDR3 contains 15 residues. CDR1 and CDR2 from the germline V gene are KGHSH and LQKENI. V lost 3 bases to trimming and J lost 3 bases; unmatched junction nucleotides: 3. The CDR3 is CASSPGTGGEETQYF. The CDR3 DNA reads as TGTGCCAGCTCACCCGGGACAGGGGGGGAAGAGACCCAGTACTTC. The whole variable domain, filled in from reference TRBV18 and TRBJ2-5, reads NAGVMQNPRHLVRRRGQEARLRCSPMKGHSHVYWYRQLPEEGLKFMVYLQKENIIDESGMPKERFSAEFPKEGPSILRIQQVVRGDSAAYFCASSPGTGGEETQYFGPGTRLLVL.

The chain uses TRBV6-1 and TRBJ1-1, with 8 bases identical to TRBD1. Unmatched junction bases numbered 4, after V lost 2 bases and J lost 5 bases. Germline assignment: CDR1 MNHNS and CDR2 SASEGT. The CDR3 covers 14 residues. CDR3 in DNA: TGTGCCAGCAGTGAAACAGGGGGTCGGACTGAAGCTTTCTTT. It specifies CASSETGGRTEAFF.

The chain links TRBV11-2 to TRBJ2-6; D is ambiguous. The ends were cut back, 4 bases at V and 0 bases at J, with 10 bases in the middle. The CDR3 sequence is 16 residues long. Germline-derived CDR1 and CDR2 are SGHAT and FQNNGV. The chain's CDR3 is CASSSVLSSGANVLTF. CDR3 DNA: TGTGCCAGCAGCTCCGTACTGAGCTCTGGGGCCAACGTCCTGACTTTC.

The chain carries TRBV23-1 and TRBJ2-5, with D maybe TRBD1 (6 bases). Being an ORF, TRBV23-1 has a function that is uncertain. V dropped 2 bases and J dropped 2 bases, with 9 bases sitting between them. The CDR3 loop spans 14 amino acids. The CDR3 sequence is CASSQLDSQETQYF. The CDR3 coding sequence is TGCGCCAGCAGTCAACTGGACAGTCAAGAGACCCAGTACTTC.

The rearrangement joins TRBV10-1 to TRBJ2-1, with D tentatively TRBD1 (6 bases). This CDR3 is built from 13 residues. Germline assignment: CDR1 WNHNN and CDR2 SYGVQD (reference sequence). The ends were cut back, 3 bases at V and 4 bases at J, with 7 bases in the middle. In nucleotides, the CDR3 is TGCGCCAGCAGTGAAGGACAGTACAATGAGCAGTTCTTC. This encodes CASSEGQYNEQFF.

This clone showed up just once. The chain joins TRBV7-8 to TRBJ2-1; 8 bases match TRBD2. Germline trimming cut 6 bases from V and 8 bases from J; bases unmatched to any gene: 6. The CDR3 consists of 13 residues. From germline, CDR1 is SGHVS and CDR2 FQNEAQ. CDR3 sequence (DNA): TGTGCCAGCAGGTGGATCGGGGGGGATGAGCAGTTCTTC. Translation: CASRWIGGDEQFF.

The CDR3, as DNA: TGTGCCAGCAGCTTAGTCGTCCTTTTGAATGAGCAGTTCTTC. Translating gives CASSLVVLLNEQFF. The chain has TRBV11-2 and TRBJ2-1; D uncertain. The CDR3 sequence is 14 residues long. The germline CDR1 and CDR2 sequences are SGHAT and FQNNGV. The V end lost 1 base, the J end lost 7 bases, and 11 bases lay between the germline ends.

This clone came up a few times. The CDR3 loop is CASRGTGPSQPQHF. The CDR3, as DNA: TGTGCCAGCAGAGGGACAGGCCCAAGTCAGCCCCAGCATTTT. The rearrangement joins TRBV7-2 to TRBJ1-5; 8 nucleotides match TRBD1. V trimming: 6 bases; J trimming: 6 bases; junction bases outside the gene matches: 7. The CDR3 spans 14 residues. CDR1 is SGHTA and CDR2 is FQGNSA in the germline V gene.

Concerning this clone itself: Mismatch with germline at one junction end may stem from a read error. This sequence joins TRBV7-9 and TRBJ2-2, with 13 bases aligning to TRBD2. This CDR3 is 18 amino acids long. Germline CDR1 is SEHNR and CDR2 is FQNEAQ (reference sequence). As DNA, the CDR3 is TGTTCCAGCGGTCGTACTAGCGGGGGGGCCGGGGGCACCGGGGAGCTGTTTTTT. Encoded protein: CSSGRTSGGAGGTGELFF.

The count of this clone is one. The DNA is omitted, as the CDR3 cannot be located on it reliably, and the CDR3 follows TCRdb's listing. The gene calls are TRBV21-1 and TRBJ1-2. TRBV21-1 corresponds to a pseudogene. The CDR3 is 17 residues long, counting both termini. The CDR3 protein is CASSKYSCLRANYGYTF.

The chain employs TRBV13 and TRBJ2-4; 13 bases agree with TRBD2. Germline V gene sequence: CDR1 PRHDT, CDR2 FYEKMQ (reference sequence). V gave up 5 bases and J gave up 0 bases; unmatched junction bases: 16. The CDR3 runs 21 residues. CDR3 bases: TGTGCCAGCAGCCCTAAAAAAGGGACTAGCGGGGTCACTCTAGCCAAAAACATTCAGTACTTC. Translation: CASSPKKGTSGVTLAKNIQYF.

In its sample, this clone was seen a few times. The CDR3 here is CASRDWDSSNQPQHF. In DNA form, the CDR3 reads TGTGCCAGCAGGGACTGGGACAGTAGCAATCAGCCCCAGCATTTT. The chain uses TRBV2 and TRBJ1-5, with 7 bases that match TRBD1. This CDR3 is built from 15 residues. Germline V gives CDR1 SNHLY, CDR2 FYNNEI. The V segment lost 6 bases and the J segment 0 bases; nucleotides outside the gene matches: 5.

The rearrangement joins TRBV7-2 to TRBJ1-4, with 7 bases aligning to TRBD1. Germline trimming cut 6 bases from V and 7 bases from J; bases unmatched to any gene: 11. Germline values: CDR1 SGHTA, CDR2 FQGNSA. This CDR3 has 15 residues. CDR3 in DNA: TGTGCCAGCAGGAGATCAAAGGGGGCGGGTGAAAAACTGTTTTTT. It codes for CASRRSKGAGEKLFF.

The chain combines TRBV9 with TRBJ1-3, with D tentatively TRBD1 (5 bases). Germline lookup yields CDR1 SGDLS and CDR2 YYNGEE. This CDR3 contains 19 residues. Between the trimmed V and J ends, which lost 2 bases and 0 bases, there was a span of 21 bases. The CDR3 spells CASSVGGGSRFLSGNTIYF. The CDR3 nucleotides are TGTGCCAGCAGCGTGGGGGGTGGGAGCCGATTCCTCTCTGGAAACACCATATATTTT.